The rows below give T cell receptor beta chains drawn from one sample of a study of cytomegalovirus exposure and HLA in healthy donors. Using immunoSEQ multiplex PCR, the repertoire was profiled, and TCRdb retains in-frame clones only, with some absent. Among about 120,000 clones listed, approximately 72% were seen once. The sequenced sample consisted of PBMCs. These receptors came from a woman in her 40s in good health and CMV-seropositive. Each CDR3 is given with its conserved first and last residue. Fields, in order: clone size, V gene, J gene, D gene, CDR3 DNA, CDR3 protein. A D gene is named only where the DNA matches it firmly. Size is omitted from some rows. Given values are once, few, many or a class for expanded clones.

few	TRBV2	TRBJ2-1	TRBD2	TGTGCCAGCAGGAGAGCGGGGGGGCCAATTTACAATGAGCAGTTCTTC	CASRRAGGPIYNEQFF
-	TRBV5-6	TRBJ2-7	-	TGTGCCAGCAGTCTCGGCAGGCTCTCCTACGAGCAGTACTTC	CASSLGRLSYEQYF
-	TRBV6-1	TRBJ1-2	-	TGTGCCAGCAGTGACCTGAGCTATGGCTACACCTTC	CASSDLSYGYTF
once	TRBV7-8	TRBJ1-2	-	TGTGCCAGCAGTCCCAGGGGAAAGAACTATGGCTACACCTTC	CASSPRGKNYGYTF
-	TRBV2	TRBJ2-7	TRBD1	TGTGCCAGCAGTGGGGGGACAGTGCCCTACGAGCAGTACTTC	CASSGGTVPYEQYF
-	TRBV10-3	TRBJ2-5	TRBD1	TGTGCCATCAGTGAGTCGTCCCGGGACAGGGAGTATGTGACCCAGTACTTC	CAISESSRDREYVTQYF
once	TRBV4-3	TRBJ1-1	-	TGCGCCAGCAGCCAGGTGCCGGGCACTGAAGCTTTCTTT	CASSQVPGTEAFF
once	TRBV11-2	TRBJ2-3	-	TGTGCCAGCAGCTCTTACAGGGCCGCAGATACGCAGTATTTT	CASSSYRAADTQYF
-	TRBV10-3	TRBJ2-3	TRBD2	TGTGCCATCAGTGTTAGCGGGGGGAGAACAGATACGCAGTATTTT	CAISVSGGRTDTQYF
few	TRBV7-6	TRBJ1-4	TRBD1	TGTGCCAGCAGTCCCGGGACAGGATTGGAAAAACTGTTTTTT	CASSPGTGLEKLFF
-	TRBV29-1	TRBJ2-3	-	TGCAGCGTTGAAGATGCGTCCACAGATACGCAGTATTTT	CSVEDASTDTQYF
-	TRBV5-1	TRBJ2-7	TRBD2	TGCGCCAGCAGCTTGGGGCCCGTGGCTAGCGGGGGAGGCGAGCAGTACTTC	CASSLGPVASGGGEQYF
-	TRBV4-1	TRBJ1-5	-	TGCGCCAGCAGCCAAGATCTGCAGAATAGCAATCAGCCCCAGCATTTT	CASSQDLQNSNQPQHF
-	TRBV4-3	TRBJ1-2	-	TGCGCCAGCAGGAGAACTTTGACTGGTAACTATGGCTACACCTTC	CASRRTLTGNYGYTF
-	TRBV7-6	TRBJ1-1	-	TGTGCCAGCAGTCGGTTAGGGGGGAACACTGAAGCTTTCTTT	CASSRLGGNTEAFF
-	TRBV5-1	TRBJ2-1	TRBD2	TGCGCCAGCAGCTCACGGACTAGCGGCAATGGTGAGCAGTTCTTC	CASSSRTSGNGEQFF
-	TRBV10-3	TRBJ1-2	TRBD1	TGTGCCATCAGTGAGCCTTCCGATCCGGGGACAGGATATGGCTACACCTTC	CAISEPSDPGTGYGYTF
-	TRBV5-1	TRBJ1-4	TRBD1	TGCGCCACAGCCCCGGGACAGGGCGAAAAACTGTTTTTT	CATAPGQGEKLFF
-	TRBV9	TRBJ1-1	-	TGTGCCAGCAGCGAGAATCCAGGGGTAGGGGCTGAAGCTTTCTTT	CASSENPGVGAEAFF
-	TRBV12-5	TRBJ2-1	-	TGTGCTAGTGGTTCCGTGGGGTCCGGGGGCAATGAGCAGTTCTTC	CASGSVGSGGNEQFF
-	TRBV11-2	TRBJ2-7	-	TGTGCCAGCAGCGCCTACTACGAGCAGTACTTC	CASSAYYEQYF
-	TRBV7-6	TRBJ1-3	-	TGTGCCAGCAGCTCAGTCGGGGGAAACACCATATATTTT	CASSSVGGNTIYF
-	TRBV15	TRBJ1-4	-	TGTGCCACCAGCAGAGTTCTTCAGGGTGAAAAACTGTTTTTT	CATSRVLQGEKLFF
-	TRBV7-9	TRBJ1-2	TRBD1	TGTGCCAGCAGCCCCCGGACAGGGTATGGCTACACCTTC	CASSPRTGYGYTF
-	TRBV28	TRBJ2-1	TRBD1	TGTGCCAGCACCCTGGGGACAGGGGGCAATGAGCAGTTCTTC	CASTLGTGGNEQFF
-	TRBV5-8	TRBJ2-4	-	TGTGCCAGCAGCTTGGAAGTCTCAGGAGGAAACATTCAGTACTTC	CASSLEVSGGNIQYF
once	TRBV4-1	TRBJ2-3	-	TGCGCCAGCAGCCTTGTGAGTACCACTAGCACAGATACGCAGTATTTT	CASSLVSTTSTDTQYF
-	TRBV7-2	TRBJ2-1	-	TGTGCCAGCGGCGGGGCTCCAGGCAATGAGCAGTTCTTC	CASGGAPGNEQFF
few	TRBV11-1	TRBJ1-2	TRBD1	TGTGCCAGCAGCTTAAGAGTAGGGGGCGTCGGCTATGGCTACACCTTC	CASSLRVGGVGYGYTF
-	TRBV5-4	TRBJ2-7	TRBD1	TGTGCCAGCAGCTTGGCCGGGGGACAGGGGAGTTACGAGCAGTACTTC	CASSLAGGQGSYEQYF
-	TRBV18	TRBJ2-7	-	TGTGCCAGCTCACCTGGCCTCCCCTACGAGCAGTACTTC	CASSPGLPYEQYF
-	TRBV4-3	TRBJ2-3	TRBD1	TGCGCCAGCAGCCAAGACCTTACTCAGGGGGCTCGGGATACGCAGTATTTT	CASSQDLTQGARDTQYF
few	TRBV7-2	TRBJ2-3	TRBD2	TGTGCCAGCAGCTTAAAACGCGGGGGGGCGGGAGATACGCAGTATTTT	CASSLKRGGAGDTQYF
-	TRBV6-6	TRBJ1-6	TRBD1	TGTGCCAGCAGTTTGGGACAGGGCTATAATTCACCCCTCCACTTT	CASSLGQGYNSPLHF
-	TRBV12-5	TRBJ1-1	TRBD1	TGTGCTAGTGGTTTGGACAGGGGGAACACTGAAGCTTTCTTT	CASGLDRGNTEAFF
-	TRBV29-1	TRBJ2-7	-	TGCAGCGTTTCGGAGGACAGCTACGAGCAGTACTTC	CSVSEDSYEQYF
-	TRBV11-3	TRBJ2-3	-	TGTGCCAGCAGCACCCGGACATCTAGCACAGATACGCAGTATTTT	CASSTRTSSTDTQYF
few	TRBV19	TRBJ1-5	TRBD1	TGTGCCAGTACCCGGGACAGGAATCAGCCCCAGCATTTT	CASTRDRNQPQHF
-	TRBV4-1	TRBJ1-4	-	TGCGCCAGCAGCCCGACCTACTACAATAATGAAAAACTGTTTTTT	CASSPTYYNNEKLFF
-	TRBV5-1	TRBJ1-2	-	TGCGCCAGCAGCTCCCAGGGTCCTAACTATGGCTACACCTTC	CASSSQGPNYGYTF
-	TRBV7-2	TRBJ1-2	-	TGTGCCAGCAGCTTAGTCGCAGGGGCTAACTATGGCTACACCTTC	CASSLVAGANYGYTF
-	TRBV10-3	TRBJ2-1	TRBD2	TGTGCCATCAGTACCGGGACTAGTTATAATGAGCAGTTCTTC	CAISTGTSYNEQFF
-	TRBV7-2	TRBJ2-3	-	TGTGCCAGCAGCCCCCTAGGGGTAAACACAGATACGCAGTATTTT	CASSPLGVNTDTQYF
-	TRBV7-2	TRBJ1-1	TRBD1	TGTGCCAGCAGCTTCGGGACAGCCAACACTGAAGCTTTCTTT	CASSFGTANTEAFF
once	TRBV6-1	TRBJ2-2	-	TGTGCCAGCAGTGAAGCCCCTCCCTGGAGCCGGGGCACCGGGGAGCTGTTTTTT	CASSEAPPWSRGTGELFF
few	TRBV7-9	TRBJ1-2	TRBD1	TGTGCCAGCAGCTCTAAGGGGGCGGCTAGTGGCTACACCTTC	CASSSKGAASGYTF
few	TRBV6-6	TRBJ2-5	TRBD2	TGTGCCAGCAGTGGAACTAGCGGGGGTCAAGAGACCCAGTACTTC	CASSGTSGGQETQYF
-	TRBV4-1	TRBJ2-7	-	TGCGCCAGCAGCCAAACAGTGTCCTACGAGCAGTACTTC	CASSQTVSYEQYF
few	TRBV29-1	TRBJ1-1	TRBD1	TGCAGCGTCGACAGGGGGTCGTACACTGAAGCTTTCTTT	CSVDRGSYTEAFF